The sequence of this T cell receptor (beta chain) was determined in a study of OX40 agonist ivuxolimab in advanced cancers. The wider study: Averaging roughly 60 years in age, with a range of roughly 23 to 85, the cohort was 65% to 90% male.

The data were produced by immunoSEQ multiplex PCR, yet TCRdb's version contains in-frame clones alone and is incomplete. Seen here are tens of thousands of clones, about 91% observed once, and the top ten hold approximately 6.9%. V shed 11 bases and J shed 1 base, with 11 bases lying between them. The length of the CDR3 is 13 residues. Germline V lookup: CDR1 LNHNV, CDR2 YYDKDF (reference sequence). The chain combines TRBV15 with TRBJ2-2; D not certain. Sequencing used CD4+ or CD8+ T cells sorted from blood, obtained in a trial of the OX40 agonist ivuxolimab. This TCR came from an adult with an advanced solid tumor such as melanoma, head and neck, liver or kidney cancer. CDR3 in DNA: TGTGCCGAGCCAAGACGGAACACCGGGGAGCTGTTTTTT. This translates into CAEPRRNTGELFF.